The clone carrying this TCR beta chain was detected a few times. This sample was taken from a study of blood T cell repertoires in COVID-19. Across the study: From the United States, Italy and Spain came samples of acute and convalescent COVID-19.

Germline V lookup: CDR1 GTSNPN, CDR2 SVGIG (reference sequence). V was pared by 3 bases and J by 7 bases, with 10 bases between. The CDR3 runs to 11 residues. Method: immunoSEQ multiplex PCR; TCRdb's copy keeps in-frame clones and lacks some. The repertoire has 400,000 to 500,000 clones, approximately 90% of them found once; the top ten carry approximately 1.5%. V is TRBV30 and J is TRBJ2-7; weak D call: TRBD1 (6 bases). Sequences were obtained from PBMCs or T cells enriched from blood (not recorded which). The TCR comes from a woman aged 18-30 years who had been exposed to COVID-19. The chain's CDR3 is CAWSGQREQYF. DNA for the CDR3: TGTGCCTGGAGCGGACAGAGAGAGCAGTACTTC.